A selection of T cell receptor beta chains follows, all from one sample in a study of T cell repertoires in cytomegalovirus infection. TCRdb redid the calling of the reads with MiXCR, one entry per CDR3 protein. The sample lists over 250,000 distinct CDR3 sequences, 22% occurring once. Their target antigens are unknown. Sample: cultured PBMCs, taken from culture after CMV antigen stimulation. The receptors come from a human donor in good health (CMV status not recorded). Some clones in this sample may be carry-over from other donors' samples. Both conserved end residues are part of each CDR3. A D gene is named only where the DNA matches it firmly.

v_gene	j_gene	d_gene	CDR3aa
TRBV20-1	TRBJ2-1	.	CSAPRVGSYNEQFF
TRBV20-1	TRBJ2-1	TRBD2	CSARSLPTSGSGHEQFF
TRBV3-1	TRBJ2-5	.	CASSQDGRRETQYF
TRBV7-6	TRBJ2-1	TRBD2	CASSISEREYNEQFF
TRBV27	TRBJ2-3	.	CASSSRSSLTDTQYF
TRBV12-5	TRBJ2-5	TRBD2	CASGPGLAGETQYF
TRBV18	TRBJ2-5	.	CASSPRVQETQYF
TRBV2	TRBJ2-2	TRBD2	CASSESRLAANTGELFF
TRBV7-6	TRBJ2-3	TRBD2	CASRNKAGGTDTQYF
TRBV6-6	TRBJ1-2	TRBD1	CASSPPPGQADYGYTF
TRBV12-3/TRBV12-4	TRBJ1-2	.	CASSLGRRPNYGYTF
TRBV7-2	TRBJ1-6	.	CASSWGSNNSPLHF
TRBV12-3/TRBV12-4	TRBJ2-3	.	CASSPQNTDTQYF
TRBV20-1	TRBJ2-7	TRBD1	CSARDDGTGAYEQYF
TRBV7-2	TRBJ2-3	.	CASSRGIRTDTQYF
TRBV30	TRBJ2-7	.	CAWDGGRIYEQYF
TRBV7-2	TRBJ2-2	TRBD2	CASRITSGNGELFF
TRBV7-2	TRBJ2-1	TRBD1	CASSQGVHHYNEQFF
TRBV9	TRBJ2-1	TRBD2	CASSLTGLADNEQFF
TRBV7-3	TRBJ2-5	.	CASSAKTAMGLGTQYF
TRBV5-8	TRBJ2-3	TRBD1	CASSLETGVTDTQYF
TRBV7-8	TRBJ1-5	.	CASSLASSSNQPQHF
TRBV7-2	TRBJ2-1	.	CASSISILYEQFF
TRBV19	TRBJ2-1	TRBD2	CASSIDLSSGVHNEQFF
TRBV7-9	TRBJ2-7	.	CASSLGRAYEQYF
TRBV12-3/TRBV12-4	TRBJ2-7	.	CASSLREAYEQYF
TRBV6-5	TRBJ1-6	.	CASSYGQSSYNSPLHF
TRBV4-1	TRBJ1-4	.	CASSQLTHGEKLFF
TRBV7-9	TRBJ1-2	.	CASSLAPGPFYGYTF
TRBV7-2	TRBJ2-5	TRBD2	CASSSGTSGRGETQYF
TRBV10-3	TRBJ1-1	TRBD1	CAISGGQGIAEAFF
TRBV7-8	TRBJ1-3	.	CASSLESGDRTIYF
TRBV29-1	TRBJ2-2	TRBD1	CSARTGLGTGELFF
TRBV6-2/TRBV6-3	TRBJ1-1	.	CASSYARMGGASEWRRETEAFF
TRBV9	TRBJ2-5	TRBD2	CASSGASGSSETQYF
TRBV29-1	TRBJ1-5	.	CSVGLSNQPQHF
TRBV10-3	TRBJ2-7	.	CASIKGQGRNEQYF
TRBV28	TRBJ1-5	.	CASSRRGGSLPQHF
TRBV7-2	TRBJ2-7	TRBD1	CASSLSEGQGFYEQYF
TRBV20-1	TRBJ1-1	.	CSARDGGHGMNTEAFF
TRBV12-3/TRBV12-4	TRBJ1-1	.	CASSLAMGGAGNTEAFF
TRBV18	TRBJ1-2	TRBD1	CASSPRDRGQASGYTF
TRBV20-1	TRBJ2-2	.	CSVSFANTGELFF
TRBV6-1	TRBJ2-6	.	CAGLGGDGANVLTF
TRBV2	TRBJ2-5	TRBD1	CASSPGTAPVQETQYF
TRBV12-3/TRBV12-4	TRBJ2-3	.	CASSRTEDTQYF
TRBV4-2	TRBJ1-2	TRBD1	CASSKTDRGYGYTF
TRBV25-1	TRBJ1-6	.	CASSDEGPPLHF
TRBV9	TRBJ1-5	TRBD1	CASSDEGAAPEAQHF
TRBV11-2	TRBJ2-1	.	CASSLVGGLHNEQFF